What follows is one TCR beta chain and its context. Its specificity is unknown. The CDR3 spans 14 residues. Germline CDR1 reads MGHDK; CDR2 reads SYGVNS. V was cut by 3 bases and J by 4 bases, with 12 bases left in between. The sample originates from a study of beta chain features in type 1 diabetes. Study results and limitations: TCRB CDR3s were moderately but significantly shorter in Type 1 diabetes patients in all four CD4+ subsets.

Isolated RNA was reverse transcribed in full, so expressed TCRB transcripts were sequenced. The table came from immunoSEQ multiplex PCR; TCRdb's copy has only in-frame clones and leaves some out. Of about 240,000 clones detected, approximately 15% appear once; the ten largest clones hold about 0.02%. The TCR originated in a man aged 25 to 40 with type 1 diabetes. Sequenced input: naive CD4+ T cells from blood. The V call is TRBV25-1, the J call TRBJ1-2, with D perhaps matching TRBD1 (6 bases). Here the CDR3 reads CASSEDRTVYGYTF. As DNA, the CDR3 is TGTGCCAGCAGTGAGGACAGAACAGTCTATGGCTACACCTTC.